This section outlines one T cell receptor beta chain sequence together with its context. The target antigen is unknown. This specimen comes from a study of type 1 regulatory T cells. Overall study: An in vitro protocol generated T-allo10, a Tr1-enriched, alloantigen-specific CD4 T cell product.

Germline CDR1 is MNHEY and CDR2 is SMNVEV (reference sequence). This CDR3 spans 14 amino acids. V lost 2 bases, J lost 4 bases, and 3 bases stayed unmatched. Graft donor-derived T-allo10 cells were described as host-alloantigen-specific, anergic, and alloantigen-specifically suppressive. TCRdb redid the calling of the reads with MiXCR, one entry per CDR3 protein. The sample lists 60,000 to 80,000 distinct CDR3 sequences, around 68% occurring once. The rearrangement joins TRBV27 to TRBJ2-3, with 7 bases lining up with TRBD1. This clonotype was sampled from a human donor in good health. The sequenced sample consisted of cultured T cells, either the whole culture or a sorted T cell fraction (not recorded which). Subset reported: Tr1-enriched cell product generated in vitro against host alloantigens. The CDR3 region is CASSLDRVADTQYF. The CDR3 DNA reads TGTGCCAGCAGTTTAGACAGGGTGGCAGATACGCAGTATTTT.